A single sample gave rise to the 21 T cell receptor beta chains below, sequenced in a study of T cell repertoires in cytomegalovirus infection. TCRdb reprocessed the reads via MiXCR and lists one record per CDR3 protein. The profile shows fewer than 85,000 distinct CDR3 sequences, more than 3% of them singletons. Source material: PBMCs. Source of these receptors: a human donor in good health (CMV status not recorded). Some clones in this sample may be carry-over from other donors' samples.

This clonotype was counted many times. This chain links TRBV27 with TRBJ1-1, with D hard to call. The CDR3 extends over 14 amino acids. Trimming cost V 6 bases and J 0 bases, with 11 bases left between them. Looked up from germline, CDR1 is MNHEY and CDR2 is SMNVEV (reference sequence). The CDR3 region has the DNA TGTGCCAGCAGCCCCGCCGGGGTGAACACTGAAGCTTTCTTT. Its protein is CASSPAGVNTEAFF.

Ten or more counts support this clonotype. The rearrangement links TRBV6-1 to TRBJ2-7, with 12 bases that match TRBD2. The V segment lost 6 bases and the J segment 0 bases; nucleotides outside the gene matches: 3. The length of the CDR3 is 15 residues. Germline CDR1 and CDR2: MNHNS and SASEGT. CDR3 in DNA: TGTGCCAGCAGCAGGACTAGCGGGACCTCCTACGAGCAGTACTTC. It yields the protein CASSRTSGTSYEQYF.

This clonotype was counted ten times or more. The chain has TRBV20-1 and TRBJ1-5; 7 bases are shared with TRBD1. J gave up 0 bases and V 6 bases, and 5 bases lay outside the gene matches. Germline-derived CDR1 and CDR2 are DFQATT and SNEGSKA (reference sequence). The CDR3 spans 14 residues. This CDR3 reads CSAPYRGSNQPQHF. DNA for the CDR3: TGCAGTGCGCCTTACAGGGGTAGCAATCAGCCCCAGCATTTT.

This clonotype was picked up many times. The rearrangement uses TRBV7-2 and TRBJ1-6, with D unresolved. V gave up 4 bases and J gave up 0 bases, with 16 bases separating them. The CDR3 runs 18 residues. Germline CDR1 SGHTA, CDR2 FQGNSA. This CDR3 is CASSSWAPTSSYNSPLHF. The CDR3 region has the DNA TGTGCCAGCAGCTCCTGGGCCCCCACAAGCTCCTATAATTCACCCCTCCACTTT.

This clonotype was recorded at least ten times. The CDR3 loop reads CASSFQDGYGGYTF. In DNA, the CDR3 is TGTGCCAGCAGTTTTCAAGATGGCTATGGGGGCTACACCTTC. V and J are TRBV27 and TRBJ1-2; D is unclear. The CDR3 covers 14 residues. Germline V CDR1 and CDR2: MNHEY, SMNVEV (reference sequence). The germline V and J ends were trimmed by 3 bases and 8 bases, with 16 bases remaining between them.

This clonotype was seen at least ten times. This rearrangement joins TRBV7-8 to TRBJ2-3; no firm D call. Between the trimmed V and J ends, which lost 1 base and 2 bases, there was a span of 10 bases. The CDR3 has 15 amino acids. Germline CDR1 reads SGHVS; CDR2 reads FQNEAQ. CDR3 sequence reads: CASSLDFGPTDTQYF. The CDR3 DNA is TGTGCCAGCAGCTTAGATTTCGGACCCACAGATACGCAGTATTTT.

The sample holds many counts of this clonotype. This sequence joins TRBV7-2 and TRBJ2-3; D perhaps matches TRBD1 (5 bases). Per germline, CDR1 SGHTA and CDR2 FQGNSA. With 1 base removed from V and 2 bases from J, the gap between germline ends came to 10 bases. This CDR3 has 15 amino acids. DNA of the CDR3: TGTGCCAGCAGCTTAGTGATGGGGCCCACAGATACGCAGTATTTT. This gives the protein CASSLVMGPTDTQYF.

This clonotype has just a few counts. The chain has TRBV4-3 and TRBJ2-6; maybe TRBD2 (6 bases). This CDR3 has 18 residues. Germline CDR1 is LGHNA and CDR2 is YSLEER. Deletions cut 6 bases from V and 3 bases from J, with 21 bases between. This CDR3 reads CASSPTINIGGGANVLTF. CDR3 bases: TGCGCCAGCAGTCCTACTATTAATATCGGGGGTGGGGCCAACGTCCTGACTTTC.

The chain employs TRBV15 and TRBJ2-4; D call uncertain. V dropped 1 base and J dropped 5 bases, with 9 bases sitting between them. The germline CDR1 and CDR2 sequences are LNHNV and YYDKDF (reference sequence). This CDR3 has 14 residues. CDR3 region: CATSRALQENIQYF. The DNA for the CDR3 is TGTGCCACCAGCAGAGCCTTACAAGAAAACATTCAGTACTTC.

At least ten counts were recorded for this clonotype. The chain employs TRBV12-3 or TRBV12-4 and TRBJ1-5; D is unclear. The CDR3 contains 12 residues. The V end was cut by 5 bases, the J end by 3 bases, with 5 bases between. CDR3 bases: TGTGCCAGCAGTCCTAACAATCAGCCCCAGCATTTT. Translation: CASSPNNQPQHF.

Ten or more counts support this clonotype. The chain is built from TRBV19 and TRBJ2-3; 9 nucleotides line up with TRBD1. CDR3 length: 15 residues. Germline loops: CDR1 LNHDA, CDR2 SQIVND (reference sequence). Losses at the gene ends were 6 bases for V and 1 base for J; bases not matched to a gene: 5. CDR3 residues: CASRKQGAGTDTQYF. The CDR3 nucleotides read TGTGCCAGTAGGAAACAGGGGGCTGGCACAGATACGCAGTATTTT.

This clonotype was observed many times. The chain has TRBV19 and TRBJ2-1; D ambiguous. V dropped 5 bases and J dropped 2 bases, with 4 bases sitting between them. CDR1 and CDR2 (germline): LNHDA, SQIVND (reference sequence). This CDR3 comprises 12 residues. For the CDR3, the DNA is TGTGCCAGTAGTGTCCCCTACAATGAGCAGTTCTTC. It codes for CASSVPYNEQFF.

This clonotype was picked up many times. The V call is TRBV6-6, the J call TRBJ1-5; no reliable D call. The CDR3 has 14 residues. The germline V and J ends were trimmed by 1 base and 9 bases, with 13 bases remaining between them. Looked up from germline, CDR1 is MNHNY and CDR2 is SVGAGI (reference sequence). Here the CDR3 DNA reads TGTGCCAGCAGTTACTATAGTAAACGGTGGCCCCAGCATTTT. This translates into CASSYYSKRWPQHF.

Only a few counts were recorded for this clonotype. The CDR3 loop is CASSLYHGFDSPLHF. DNA for the CDR3: TGTGCCAGCAGCTTGTATCACGGGTTTGATTCACCCCTCCACTTT. The V gene is TRBV5-5, the J gene TRBJ1-6; D unresolved. The V gene lost 1 base and the J gene lost 8 bases, with 13 bases spanning the gap. Per germline, CDR1 SGHKS and CDR2 YYEKEE (reference sequence). This CDR3 spans 15 amino acids.

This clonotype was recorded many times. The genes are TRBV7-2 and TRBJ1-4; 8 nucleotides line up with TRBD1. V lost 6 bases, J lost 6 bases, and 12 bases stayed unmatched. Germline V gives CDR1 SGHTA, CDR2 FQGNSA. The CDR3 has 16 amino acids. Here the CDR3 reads CASRAQLRGRDEKLFF. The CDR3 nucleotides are TGTGCCAGCAGAGCGCAACTCAGGGGGCGAGATGAAAAACTGTTTTTT.

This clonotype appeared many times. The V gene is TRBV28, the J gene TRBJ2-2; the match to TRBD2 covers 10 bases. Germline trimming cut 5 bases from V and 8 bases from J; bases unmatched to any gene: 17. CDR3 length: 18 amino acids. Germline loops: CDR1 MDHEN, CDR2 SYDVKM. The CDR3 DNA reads TGTGCCAGCAGTCACCCACGGAGCGGGAGGGGGGGGATGGGGGAGCTGTTTTTT. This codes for CASSHPRSGRGGMGELFF. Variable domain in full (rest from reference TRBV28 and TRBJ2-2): DVKVTQSSRYLVKRTGEKVFLECVQDMDHENMFWYRQDPGLGLRLIYFSYDVKMKEKGDIPEGYSVSREKKERFSLILESASTNQTSMYLCASSHPRSGRGGMGELFFGEGSRLTVL.

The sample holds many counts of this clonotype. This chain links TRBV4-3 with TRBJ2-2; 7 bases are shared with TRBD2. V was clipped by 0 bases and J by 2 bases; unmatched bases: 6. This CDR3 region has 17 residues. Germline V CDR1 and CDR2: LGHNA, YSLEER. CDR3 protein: CASSQDQASGNTGELFF. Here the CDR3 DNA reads TGCGCCAGCAGCCAAGATCAGGCTAGCGGAAACACCGGGGAGCTGTTTTTT.

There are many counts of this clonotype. CDR3 residues: CASKGQFYGYTF. The CDR3 nucleotides read TGTGCCAGCAAGGGACAGTTCTATGGCTACACCTTC. J is TRBJ1-2 and V is TRBV28, with TRBD1 matching 7 bases. The CDR3 has 12 residues. Looked up from germline, CDR1 is MDHEN and CDR2 is SYDVKM. With V trimmed by 7 bases and J by 4 bases, 3 bases remained unmatched.

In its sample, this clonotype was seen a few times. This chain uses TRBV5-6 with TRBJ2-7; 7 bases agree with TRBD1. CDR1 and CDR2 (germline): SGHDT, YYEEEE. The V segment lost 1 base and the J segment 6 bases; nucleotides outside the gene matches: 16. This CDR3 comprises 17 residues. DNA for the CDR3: TGTGCCAGCAGCTTGTTGAGGGGGCAGGGACCCCTCTCCGAGCAGTACTTC. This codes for CASSLLRGQGPLSEQYF. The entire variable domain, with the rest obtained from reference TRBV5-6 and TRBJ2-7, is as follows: DAGVTQSPTHLIKTRGQQVTLRCSPKSGHDTVSWYQQALGQGPQFIFQYYEEEERQRGNFPDRFSGHQFPNYSSELNVNALLLGDSALYLCASSLLRGQGPLSEQYFGPGTRLTVT.

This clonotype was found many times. CDR3 residues: CASSLSHPTGYNEQFF. The CDR3 nucleotides are TGTGCCAGCAGCTTATCCCACCCCACGGGGTACAATGAGCAGTTCTTC. The chain joins TRBV11-3 to TRBJ2-1; D is possibly TRBD2 (5 bases). Germline V gives CDR1 SGHNT, CDR2 YENEEA. V dropped 2 bases and J dropped 4 bases, with 15 bases sitting between them. The CDR3 spans 16 residues.

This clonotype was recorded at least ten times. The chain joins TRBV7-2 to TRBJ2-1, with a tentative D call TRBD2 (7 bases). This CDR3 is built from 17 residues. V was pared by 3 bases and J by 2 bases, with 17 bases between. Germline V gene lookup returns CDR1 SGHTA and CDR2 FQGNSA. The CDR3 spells CASSFRGASGPYNEQFF. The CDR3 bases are TGTGCCAGCAGCTTTCGGGGGGCTAGCGGCCCCTACAATGAGCAGTTCTTC.